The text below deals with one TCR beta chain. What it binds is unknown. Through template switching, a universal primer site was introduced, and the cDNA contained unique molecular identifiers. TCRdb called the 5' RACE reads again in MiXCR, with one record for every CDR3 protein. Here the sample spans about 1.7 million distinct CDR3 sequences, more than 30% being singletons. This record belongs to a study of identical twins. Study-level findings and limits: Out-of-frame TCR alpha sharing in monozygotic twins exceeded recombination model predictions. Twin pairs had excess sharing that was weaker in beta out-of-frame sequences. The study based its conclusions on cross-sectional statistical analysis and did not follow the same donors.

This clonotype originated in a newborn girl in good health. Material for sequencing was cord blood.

The CDR3: CASSLAGAGNNEKLFF. CDR3 DNA: TGCGCCAGCAGCTTGGCCGGGGCAGGCAATAATGAAAAACTGTTTTTT. This chain links TRBV5-1 with TRBJ1-4; possibly TRBD1 for D (5 bases). The ends were cut back, 0 bases at V and 4 bases at J, with 13 bases in the middle. Germline V gene data show CDR1 as SGHRS and CDR2 as YFSETQ. The CDR3 extends over 16 amino acids. The variable domain in full, with the rest retrieved from reference TRBV5-1 and TRBJ1-4, is KAGVTQTPRYLIKTRGQQVTLSCSPISGHRSVSWYQQTPGQGLQFLFEYFSETQRNKGNFPGRFSGRQFSNSRSEMNVSTLELGDSALYLCASSLAGAGNNEKLFFGSGTQLSVL.